These 22 T cell receptor beta chains share one sample of origin, sequenced in a study of T-cell reconstitution after alpha-beta-depleted transplantation in children. Unique molecular identifiers were used in preparing the TCRbeta library. TCRdb called the PCR reads again in MiXCR, with one record for every CDR3 protein. The profile shows roughly 420,000 distinct CDR3 sequences, about 16% of them singletons. The sequencing used PBMCs, mostly from graft donor cells, collected 360 days after TCRalphabeta/CD19-depleted stem cell transplant. The receptors originated from a boy under two years old who had a stem cell transplant for Wiskott-Aldrich syndrome, so the T cells may come from the graft donor.

This clonotype was counted between two and nine times. The V and J genes are TRBV7-9 and TRBJ2-1; perhaps TRBD1 as D (7 bases). Germline values: CDR1 SEHNR, CDR2 FQNEAQ (reference sequence). V lost 6 bases, J lost 0 bases, and 15 bases lay in between. CDR3 length equals 16 residues. Written as DNA, the CDR3 is TGTGCCAGCAGAGGTGCAGGGGGACTCTCCTACAATGAGCAGTTCTTC. It encodes CASRGAGGLSYNEQFF.

In its sample, this clonotype was seen a few times. The gene calls are TRBV5-1 and TRBJ2-6, with a tentative D call TRBD1 (6 bases). The CDR3 sequence is 14 residues long. The germline V gene encodes CDR1 SGHRS and CDR2 YFSETQ. V gave up 2 bases and J gave up 8 bases, with 11 bases separating them. Here the CDR3 reads CASSFDTGSNVLTF. DNA of the CDR3: TGCGCCAGCAGCTTCGATACAGGGTCCAACGTCCTGACTTTC. Based on the CDR3 plus reference TRBV5-1 and TRBJ2-6, the full variable domain is KAGVTQTPRYLIKTRGQQVTLSCSPISGHRSVSWYQQTPGQGLQFLFEYFSETQRNKGNFPGRFSGRQFSNSRSEMNVSTLELGDSALYLCASSFDTGSNVLTFGAGSRLTVL.

The chain is built from TRBV5-5 and TRBJ2-1, with 7 bases aligning to TRBD1. With 0 bases clipped from V and 3 bases from J, the junction kept 6 bases outside the gene matches. The CDR3 is made up of 16 amino acids. From germline, CDR1 is SGHKS and CDR2 YYEKEE (reference sequence). The CDR3 loop is CASSLGTGPIYNEQFF. For the CDR3, the DNA is TGTGCCAGCAGCTTGGGGACAGGTCCCATCTACAATGAGCAGTTCTTC.

In this sample, this clonotype turned up a few times. The chain joins TRBV20-1 to TRBJ2-1, with 7 positions matching TRBD2. The junction had 0 bases not matched to a gene; V was cut back by 1 base and J by 6 bases. The CDR3 covers 12 residues. Germline-derived CDR1 and CDR2 are DFQATT and SNEGSKA (reference sequence). The CDR3 DNA reads as TGCAGTGCTAGAGGACTAGCCAATGAGCAGTTCTTC. Amino acids: CSARGLANEQFF.

This clonotype was seen more than once but under ten times. The CDR3 nucleotides are TGTGCCACCAGCCCCCGACAGGGGTTGTACGAGCAGTACTTC. This gives the protein CATSPRQGLYEQYF. The chain links TRBV15 to TRBJ2-7; 8 positions match TRBD1. From germline, CDR1 is LNHNV and CDR2 YYDKDF (reference sequence). J gave up 4 bases and V 5 bases, and 7 bases lay outside the gene matches. The CDR3 contains 14 residues.

This chain uses TRBV24-1 with TRBJ2-1; 7 nucleotides align to TRBD2. The CDR3 is 16 amino acids. In germline, CDR1 is KGHDR, CDR2 SFDVKD. V lost 5 bases and J lost 8; bases outside the gene matches: 14. The CDR3 sequence: CATSGIRRETGDEQFF. The DNA of the CDR3 is TGTGCCACCAGTGGTATAAGGCGGGAGACCGGGGATGAGCAGTTCTTC.

The genes are TRBV5-1 and TRBJ2-1, with D perhaps TRBD1 or TRBD2 (5 bases each). The CDR3 totals 15 residues. The V and J ends lost 4 bases and 4 bases respectively, with 15 bases between them. The V gene's germline CDR1 is SGHRS and CDR2 YFSETQ. CDR3 amino acids: CASSPAVGDYNEQFF. CDR3 sequence (DNA): TGCGCCAGCAGCCCAGCGGTGGGGGATTACAATGAGCAGTTCTTC.

Remarks on this clonotype: One end of the junction varies from germline; a read error may be responsible. The chain couples TRBV5-1 to TRBJ2-1; 8 bases are a match to TRBD2. Germline V gene sequence: CDR1 SGHRS, CDR2 YFSETQ. The CDR3 runs to 15 residues. Here the CDR3 reads CATSLEGLDHNEQFF. CDR3 DNA: TGCGCCACCAGCTTGGAGGGACTAGATCATAATGAGCAGTTCTTC.

This clonotype appeared a few times. This chain uses TRBV30 with TRBJ2-1; unclear D gene. CDR3 size: 14 residues. Germline assignment: CDR1 GTSNPN and CDR2 SVGIG (reference sequence). With 0 bases removed from V and 3 bases from J, the gap between germline ends came to 9 bases. In DNA, the CDR3 is TGTGCCTGGAGTGTAGTAGGGATCTACAATGAGCAGTTCTTC. Its protein is CAWSVVGIYNEQFF.

The chain joins TRBV7-9 to TRBJ2-1, with D unclear. Trimming shortened V by 5 bases and J by 0 bases, and 11 bases separated the two germline ends. The CDR3 runs 15 residues. Germline CDR1 and CDR2: SEHNR and FQNEAQ (reference sequence). The CDR3 sequence is CASSRYPSSYNEQFF. As DNA, the CDR3 is TGTGCCAGCAGCCGATATCCCTCCTCCTACAATGAGCAGTTCTTC.

This clonotype has more than one count but fewer than ten. The V and J genes are TRBV6-5 and TRBJ2-3; 9 bases are a match to TRBD2. The CDR3 extends over 14 amino acids. J was trimmed by 6 bases and V by 2 bases; bases with no gene match: 3. Germline values: CDR1 MNHEY, CDR2 SVGAGI. CDR3 coding DNA: TGTGCCAGCAGTTACCCGGGACTAGCCGATACGCAGTATTTT. Translation: CASSYPGLADTQYF.

This CDR3 reads CASSESSSSYEQYF. In DNA form, the CDR3 reads TGTGCCAGCAGTGAAAGTTCGAGCTCCTACGAGCAGTACTTC. The chain recombines TRBV25-1 with TRBJ2-7; no firm D call. The germline V gene has CDR1 MGHDK and CDR2 SYGVNS. V dropped 2 bases and J dropped 0 bases, with 8 bases sitting between them. The CDR3 contains 14 residues.

This chain connects TRBV20-1 to TRBJ2-5, with D perhaps matching TRBD2 (6 bases). The CDR3 consists of 13 residues. CDR1 and CDR2 (germline): DFQATT, SNEGSKA (reference sequence). V shed 6 bases and J shed 0 bases, with 11 bases lying between them. The CDR3 reads CSATRDYQETQYF. In nucleotides, the CDR3 is TGCAGTGCCACCCGGGACTACCAAGAGACCCAGTACTTC.

This clonotype has more than one count but fewer than ten. This chain joins TRBV7-9 and TRBJ2-6; D possibly matches TRBD1 or TRBD2 (5 bases each). V lost 2 bases and J 0 bases, leaving 11 bases between the germline ends. Per germline, CDR1 SEHNR and CDR2 FQNEAQ (reference sequence). There are 17 residues in the CDR3. The CDR3 is CASSLLGRRSGANVLTF. DNA for the CDR3: TGTGCCAGCAGCTTATTGGGACGGCGCTCTGGGGCCAACGTCCTGACTTTC.

This clonotype was recorded a few times. V is TRBV7-6 and J is TRBJ1-1; a weak D match, TRBD1 (5 bases). V was shortened by 3 bases and J by 3 bases, with 17 bases between the two germline ends. The CDR3 has 16 residues. The germline V gene has CDR1 SGHVS and CDR2 FNYEAQ. CDR3 in amino acids: CASSLSGGGTYTEAFF. In nucleotides, the CDR3 is TGTGCCAGCAGCTTGAGCGGTGGTGGGACGTACACTGAAGCTTTCTTT. Filled out from reference TRBV7-6 and TRBJ1-1, the complete variable domain reads GAGVSQSPRYKVTKRGQDVALRCDPISGHVSLYWYRQALGQGPEFLTYFNYEAQQDKSGLPNDRFSAERPEGSISTLTIQRTEQRDSAMYRCASSLSGGGTYTEAFFGQGTRLTVV.

The V and J genes are TRBV27 and TRBJ2-4; D could derive from TRBD1 or TRBD2 (6 bases each). The V end lost 6 bases, the J end lost 0 bases, and 18 bases lay between the germline ends. There are 17 residues in the CDR3. Germline V gene sequence: CDR1 MNHEY, CDR2 SMNVEV (reference sequence). The CDR3 sequence: CASRAAGGPLAKNIQYF. CDR3 bases: TGTGCCAGCAGGGCCGCTGGGGGGCCACTAGCCAAAAACATTCAGTACTTC.

V gene TRBV20-1 combines with J gene TRBJ2-5, with a possible D match to TRBD2 (7 bases). In germline, CDR1 is DFQATT, CDR2 SNEGSKA (reference sequence). CDR3 length: 16 residues. The CDR3 region is CSSLNWGGGQEETQYF. The CDR3 DNA reads TGCAGCAGCTTAAATTGGGGGGGGGGCCAAGAAGAGACCCAGTACTTC.

Only a few counts were recorded for this clonotype. This chain joins TRBV7-9 and TRBJ2-5; D might be TRBD2 (5 bases). CDR3 length: 12 residues. The V gene lost 7 bases and the J gene lost 5 bases, with 11 bases spanning the gap. Germline V gene lookup returns CDR1 SEHNR and CDR2 FQNEAQ (reference sequence). The CDR3, as DNA: TGTGCCAGCATGGGTTCGGGGGAGACCCAGTACTTC. The encoded protein is CASMGSGETQYF.

The rearrangement joins TRBV7-6 to TRBJ2-3; 9 bases align to TRBD2. CDR3 length: 16 amino acids. The J segment lost 4 bases and the V segment lost 4 bases, leaving 9 bases of the junction unmatched. The V gene's germline CDR1 is SGHVS and CDR2 FNYEAQ. CDR3 bases: TGTGCCAGCAGCTCAGCAGCAGGACTAGCGCCAGATACGCAGTATTTT. Translating it yields CASSSAAGLAPDTQYF.

This clonotype was found a few times. The V call is TRBV4-3, the J call TRBJ2-2, with D perhaps TRBD2 (6 bases). Germline V gives CDR1 LGHNA, CDR2 YSLEER. V was cut by 1 base and J by 1 base, with 13 bases left in between. The CDR3 consists of 17 residues. In DNA form, the CDR3 reads TGCGCCAGCAGCCAAGTTTTAACGGGACTGAACACCGGGGAGCTGTTTTTT. This codes for CASSQVLTGLNTGELFF.

This clonotype was detected a few times. V is TRBV28 and J is TRBJ1-5; 8 positions match TRBD1. The CDR3 is made up of 13 amino acids. After removal of 7 bases from V and 7 bases from J, the junction contained 6 bases not matched to a gene. The germline V gene encodes CDR1 MDHEN and CDR2 SYDVKM. CDR3 in amino acids: CASNLQGVQPQHF. The DNA for the CDR3 is TGTGCCAGCAATCTACAGGGGGTCCAGCCCCAGCATTTT.

V and J are TRBV2 and TRBJ2-3, with 7 positions matching TRBD1. Unmatched junction bases numbered 9, after V lost 4 bases and J lost 5 bases. This CDR3 is 15 amino acids long. Germline values: CDR1 SNHLY, CDR2 FYNNEI. The CDR3 sequence: CASSGPRQGRDTQYF. The CDR3 coding sequence is TGTGCCAGCAGTGGCCCGAGACAGGGAAGAGATACGCAGTATTTT.